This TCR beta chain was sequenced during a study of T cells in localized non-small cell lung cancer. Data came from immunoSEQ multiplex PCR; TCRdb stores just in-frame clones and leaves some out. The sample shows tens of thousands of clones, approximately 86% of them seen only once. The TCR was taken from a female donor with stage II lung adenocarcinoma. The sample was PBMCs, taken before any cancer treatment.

The CDR3: CASKRQGSQGPNYGYTF. The CDR3 DNA reads as TGTGCCAGCAAAAGACAGGGAAGTCAGGGGCCTAACTATGGCTACACCTTC. This sequence joins TRBV27 and TRBJ1-2; 7 positions match TRBD1. The CDR3 covers 17 residues. Germline CDR1 MNHEY, CDR2 SMNVEV (reference sequence). Trimming cost V 7 bases and J 0 bases; bases outside gene matches: 14.